The clone carrying this T cell receptor (beta chain) was detected a few times. Its matching antigen is unknown. These data are taken from a study of tumor-infiltrating lymphocytes in primary liver carcinoma. Background on the study: Patients included men and women of 30 to 69 years.

General observations from the study: Pairs comparing tumor with adjacent tissue or blood overlapped less than pairs drawn from tumor regions.

The authors took blood RNA from unsorted whole blood and also extracted germline DNA. Patients had chronic HBV infection and were treatment-naive. Starting material of around 460 ng total RNA yielded TCR beta cDNA via a constant-region primer. Investigators got TCR beta libraries out of three nested multiplex PCR rounds, done with slightly modified ARM-PCR. TRBV1-TRBV30 forward primers and a C-beta reverse primer were used in the first two PCR rounds, which each ran for 9 to 10 cycles. TCRdb processed the multiplex PCR reads anew with MiXCR; each CDR3 protein has one entry. The sample yields 300,000 to 350,000 distinct CDR3 sequences, approximately 54% seen once. The CDR3 has 15 amino acids. CDR1 and CDR2 from the germline V gene are SGHDN and FVKESK. After removal of 5 bases from V and 10 bases from J, the junction contained 7 bases not matched to a gene.

The source of this sequence is a woman aged 25-40 years with primary liver carcinoma and hepatitis B virus infection. Sequencing was carried out using peripheral blood. The V and J genes are TRBV14 and TRBJ2-1; TRBD2 matches 14 bases. The CDR3 sequence: CASSASGLAGDEQFF. CDR3 nucleotide sequence: TGTGCCAGCAGCGCATCGGGACTAGCGGGAGACGAGCAGTTCTTC.